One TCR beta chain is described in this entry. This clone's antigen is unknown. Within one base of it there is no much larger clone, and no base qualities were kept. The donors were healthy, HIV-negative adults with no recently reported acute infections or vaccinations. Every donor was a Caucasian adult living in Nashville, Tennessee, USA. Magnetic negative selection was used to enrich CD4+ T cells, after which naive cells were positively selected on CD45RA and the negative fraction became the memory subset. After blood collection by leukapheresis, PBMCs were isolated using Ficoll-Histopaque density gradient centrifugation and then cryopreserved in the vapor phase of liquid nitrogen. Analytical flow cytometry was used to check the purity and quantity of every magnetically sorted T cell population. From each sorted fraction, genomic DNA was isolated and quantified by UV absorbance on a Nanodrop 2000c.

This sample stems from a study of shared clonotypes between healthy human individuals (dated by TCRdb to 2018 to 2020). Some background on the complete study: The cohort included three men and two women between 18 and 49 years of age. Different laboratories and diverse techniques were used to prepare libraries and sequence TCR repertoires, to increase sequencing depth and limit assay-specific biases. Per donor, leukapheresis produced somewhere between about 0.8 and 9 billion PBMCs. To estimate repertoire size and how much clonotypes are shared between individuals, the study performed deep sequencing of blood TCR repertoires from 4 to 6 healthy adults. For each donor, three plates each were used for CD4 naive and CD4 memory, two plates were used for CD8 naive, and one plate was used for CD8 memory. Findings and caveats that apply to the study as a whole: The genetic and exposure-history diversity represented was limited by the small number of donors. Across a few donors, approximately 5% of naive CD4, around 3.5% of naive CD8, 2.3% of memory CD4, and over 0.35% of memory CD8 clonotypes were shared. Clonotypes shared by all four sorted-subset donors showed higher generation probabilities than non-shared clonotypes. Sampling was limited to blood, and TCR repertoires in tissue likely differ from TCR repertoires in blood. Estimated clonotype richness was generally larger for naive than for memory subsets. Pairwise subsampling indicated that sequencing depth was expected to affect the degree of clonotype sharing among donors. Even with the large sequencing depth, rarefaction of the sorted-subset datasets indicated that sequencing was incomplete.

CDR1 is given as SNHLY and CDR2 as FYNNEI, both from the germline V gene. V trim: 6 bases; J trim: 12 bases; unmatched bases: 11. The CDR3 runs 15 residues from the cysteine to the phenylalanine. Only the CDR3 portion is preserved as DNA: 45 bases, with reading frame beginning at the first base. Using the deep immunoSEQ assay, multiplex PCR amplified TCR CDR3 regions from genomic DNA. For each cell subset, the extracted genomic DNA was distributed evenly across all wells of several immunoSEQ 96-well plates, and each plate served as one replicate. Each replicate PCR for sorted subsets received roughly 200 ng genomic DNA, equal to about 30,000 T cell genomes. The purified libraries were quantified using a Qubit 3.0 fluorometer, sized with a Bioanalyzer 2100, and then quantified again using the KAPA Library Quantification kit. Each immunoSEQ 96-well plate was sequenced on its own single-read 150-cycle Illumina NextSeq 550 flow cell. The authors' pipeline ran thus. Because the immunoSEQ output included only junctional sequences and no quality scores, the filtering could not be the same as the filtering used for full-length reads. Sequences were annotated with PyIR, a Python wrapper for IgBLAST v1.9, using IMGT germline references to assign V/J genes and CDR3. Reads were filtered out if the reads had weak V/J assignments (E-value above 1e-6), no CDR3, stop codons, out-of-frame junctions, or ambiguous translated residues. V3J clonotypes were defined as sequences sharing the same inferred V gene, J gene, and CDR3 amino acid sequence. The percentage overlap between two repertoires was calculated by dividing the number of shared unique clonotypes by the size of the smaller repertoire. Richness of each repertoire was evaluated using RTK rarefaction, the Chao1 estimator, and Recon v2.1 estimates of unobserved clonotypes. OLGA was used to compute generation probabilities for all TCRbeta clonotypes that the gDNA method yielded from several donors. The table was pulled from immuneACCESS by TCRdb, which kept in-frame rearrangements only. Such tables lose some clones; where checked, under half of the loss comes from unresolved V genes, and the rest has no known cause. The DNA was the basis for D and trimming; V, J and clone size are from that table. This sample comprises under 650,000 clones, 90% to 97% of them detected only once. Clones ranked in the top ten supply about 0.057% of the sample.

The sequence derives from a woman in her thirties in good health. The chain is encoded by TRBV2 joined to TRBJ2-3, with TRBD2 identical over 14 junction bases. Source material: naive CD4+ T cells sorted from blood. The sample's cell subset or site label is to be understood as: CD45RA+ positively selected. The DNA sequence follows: TGTGCCAGCAGGACCACCGGGACTAGCGGGAGCGTTCAGTATTTT. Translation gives CASRTTGTSGSVQYF.